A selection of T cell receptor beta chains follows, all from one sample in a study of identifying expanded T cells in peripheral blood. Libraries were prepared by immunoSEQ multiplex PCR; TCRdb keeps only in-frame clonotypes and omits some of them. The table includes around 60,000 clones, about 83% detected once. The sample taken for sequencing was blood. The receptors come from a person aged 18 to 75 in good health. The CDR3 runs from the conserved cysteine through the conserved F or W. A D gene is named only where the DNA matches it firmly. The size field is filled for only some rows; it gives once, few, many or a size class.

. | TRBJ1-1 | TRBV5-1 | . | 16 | CASSNKDGALNTEAFF | TGCGCCAGCAGCAACAAGGACGGAGCCCTGAACACTGAAGCTTTCTTT
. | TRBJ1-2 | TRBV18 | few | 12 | CASSPDSHGYTF | TGTGCCAGCTCACCGGACAGCCATGGCTACACCTTC
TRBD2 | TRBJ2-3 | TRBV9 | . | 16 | CASSVDGGRSWNTQYF | TGTGCCAGCAGCGTAGACGGCGGGAGGAGCTGGAATACGCAGTATTTT
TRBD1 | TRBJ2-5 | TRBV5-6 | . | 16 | CASSLGGQGDQETQYF | TGTGCCAGCAGCTTGGGAGGACAGGGAGACCAAGAGACCCAGTACTTC
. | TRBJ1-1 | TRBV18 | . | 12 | CASSPFGLEAFF | TGTGCCAGCTCACCATTCGGGCTTGAAGCTTTCTTT
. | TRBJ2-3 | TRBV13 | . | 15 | CASSPLAGSTDTQYF | TGTGCCAGCAGCCCTCTCGCGGGGAGCACAGATACGCAGTATTTT
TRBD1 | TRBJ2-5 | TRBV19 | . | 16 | CASSIVNGQGYETQYF | TGTGCCAGTAGTATAGTTAATGGACAGGGTTACGAGACCCAGTACTTC
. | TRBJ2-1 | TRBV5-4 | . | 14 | CASSSTQGKNEQFF | TGTGCCAGCAGCTCAACCCAGGGAAAAAATGAGCAGTTCTTC
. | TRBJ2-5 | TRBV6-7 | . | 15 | CASGTGAQYQETQYF | TGTGCCAGCGGGACGGGGGCACAGTACCAAGAGACCCAGTACTTC
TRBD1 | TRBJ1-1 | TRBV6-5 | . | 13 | CASSPHRGAEAFF | TGTGCCAGCAGTCCCCACAGGGGTGCTGAAGCTTTCTTT
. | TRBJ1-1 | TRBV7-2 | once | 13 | CASSLGRNTEAFF | TGTGCCAGCAGCTTGGGAAGGAACACTGAAGCTTTCTTT
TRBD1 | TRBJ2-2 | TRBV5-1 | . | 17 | CASSAGQGLTNTGELFF | TGCGCCAGCAGCGCTGGACAGGGGTTAACGAACACCGGGGAGCTGTTTTTT
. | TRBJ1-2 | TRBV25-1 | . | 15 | CASSENRANRRGYTF | TGTGCCAGCAGTGAAAATCGGGCCAATCGGCGTGGCTACACCTTC
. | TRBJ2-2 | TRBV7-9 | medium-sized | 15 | CASRSPGWGTGELFF | TGTGCCAGCAGATCACCGGGATGGGGAACCGGGGAGCTGTTTTTT
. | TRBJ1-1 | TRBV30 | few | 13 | CAWDRRVNTEAFF | TGTGCCTGGGATCGCAGAGTCAACACTGAAGCTTTCTTT
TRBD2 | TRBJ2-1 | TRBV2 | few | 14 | CASSRASGSNEQFF | TGTGCCAGCAGCCGGGCTAGCGGGAGCAATGAGCAGTTCTTC
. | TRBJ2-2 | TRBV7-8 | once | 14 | CASSLIQGTGELFF | TGTGCCAGCAGCTTAATACAGGGAACCGGGGAGCTGTTTTTT
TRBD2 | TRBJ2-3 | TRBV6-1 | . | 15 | CASRVTSVGADTQYF | TGTGCCAGCAGAGTTACTAGCGTGGGCGCAGATACGCAGTATTTT
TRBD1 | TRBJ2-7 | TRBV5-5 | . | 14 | CASSRDRRAYEQYF | TGTGCCAGCAGCCGGGACAGGAGAGCTTACGAGCAGTACTTC
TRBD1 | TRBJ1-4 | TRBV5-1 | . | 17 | CASSLMVLGTGGEKLFF | TGCGCCAGCAGCTTGATGGTGCTCGGGACAGGCGGTGAAAAACTGTTTTTT
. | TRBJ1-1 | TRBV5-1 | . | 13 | CASSLRTQAEAFF | TGCGCCAGCAGCTTGAGGACACAGGCTGAAGCTTTCTTT
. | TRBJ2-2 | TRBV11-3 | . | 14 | CASGKHRNAGELFF | TGTGCCAGCGGAAAACACCGGAACGCCGGGGAGCTGTTTTTT
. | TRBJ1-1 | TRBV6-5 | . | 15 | CASRKLGQRAGEAFF | TGTGCCAGCAGAAAACTAGGACAACGGGCAGGTGAAGCTTTCTTT
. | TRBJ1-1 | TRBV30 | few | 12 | CAWNRVSGEAFF | TGTGCCTGGAATCGGGTCAGTGGTGAAGCTTTCTTT
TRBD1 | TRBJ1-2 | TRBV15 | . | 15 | CATSRDWTGNYGYTF | TGTGCCACCAGCAGAGATTGGACAGGGAACTATGGCTACACCTTC
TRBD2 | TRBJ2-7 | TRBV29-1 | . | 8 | CSVGEGYF | TGCAGCGTTGGGGAGGGGTACTTC
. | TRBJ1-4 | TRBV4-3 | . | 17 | CASSQDGPDFYNEKLFF | TGCGCCAGCAGCCAAGATGGCCCAGACTTTTACAATGAAAAACTGTTTTTT
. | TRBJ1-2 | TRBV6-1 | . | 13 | CASSDGGAVGYTF | TGTGCCAGCAGTGATGGGGGGGCGGTTGGCTACACCTTC
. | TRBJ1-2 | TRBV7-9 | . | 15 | CASSLVPEAAYGYTF | TGTGCCAGCAGCTTAGTGCCAGAAGCAGCCTATGGCTACACCTTC
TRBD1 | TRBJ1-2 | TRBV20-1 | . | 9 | CSAGTGLNF | TGCAGTGCTGGGACAGGGTTGAACTTC
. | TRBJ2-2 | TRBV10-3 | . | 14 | CAISESNPTGELFF | TGTGCCATCAGTGAGTCGAACCCCACCGGGGAGCTGTTTTTT
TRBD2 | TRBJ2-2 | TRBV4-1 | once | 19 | CASSQDLGSGGLNTGELFF | TGCGCCAGCAGCCAAGATCTTGGAAGCGGGGGCTTAAACACCGGGGAGCTGTTTTTT
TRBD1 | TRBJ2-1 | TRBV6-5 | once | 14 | CASSPRTGRNEQFF | TGTGCCAGCAGTCCCAGGACAGGGCGCAATGAGCAGTTCTTC